These 24 T cell receptor beta chains were sequenced from one sample in a study of CD8 T cells in Susac syndrome (dated by TCRdb to about 2019). The library was produced with the immunoSEQ multiplex PCR assay. RNA was extracted using the RNeasy kit, and roughly 0.45 to 1 microgram was reverse transcribed with random hexamers. TCRdb's own reprocessing of the public reads used fastp at Q25 and MiXCR and kept productive beta chains. Entries are consolidated by CDR3 protein sequence, retaining the most common genes and DNA. The sample table records about 180,000 distinct CDR3 sequences; around 95% of these occur just once. The top ten hold approximately 0.09% of the sample. The specimen was CD4+ T cells from PBMCs. Every receptor here comes from a human donor with multiple sclerosis.

This chain joins TRBV29-1 and TRBJ1-1; perhaps TRBD1 as D (5 bases). The CDR3 extends over 13 amino acids. Trimming shortened V by 4 bases and J by 1 base, and 10 bases separated the two germline ends. Germline CDR1 reads SQVTM; CDR2 reads ANQGSEA. CDR3 DNA sequence: TGCAGCGTTGCCGGGACTCGGAACACTGAAGCTTTCTTT. Translated, it gives CSVAGTRNTEAFF.

V is TRBV20-1 and J is TRBJ2-3; D possibly matches TRBD1 or TRBD2 (6 bases each). The CDR3 length is 14 residues. Germline CDR1 DFQATT, CDR2 SNEGSKA (reference sequence). Trimming took 3 bases from V and 6 from J, leaving 16 bases between them. The CDR3: CSASGGIKRDTQYF. DNA for the CDR3: TGCAGTGCTAGCGGGGGCATCAAAAGGGATACGCAGTATTTT.

The chain is built from TRBV2 and TRBJ1-2; tentatively, D is TRBD1 (5 bases). The CDR3 length is 13 residues. V dropped 6 bases and J dropped 8 bases, with 16 bases sitting between them. Germline CDR1 reads SNHLY; CDR2 reads FYNNEI. The CDR3 loop reads CASRHPAGDGYTF. Here the CDR3 DNA reads TGTGCCAGCAGGCATCCCGCCGGGGACGGCTACACCTTC. The full variable domain, completed using reference TRBV2 and TRBJ1-2, is EPEVTQTPSHQVTQMGQEVILRCVPISNHLYFYWYRQILGQKVEFLVSFYNNEISEKSEIFDDQFSVERPDGSNFTLKIRSTKLEDSAMYFCASRHPAGDGYTFGSGTRLTVV.

V is TRBV27 and J is TRBJ1-2, with 8 bases fitting TRBD1. CDR3 size: 14 residues. Germline trimming cut 5 bases from V and 7 bases from J; bases unmatched to any gene: 9. Germline V lookup: CDR1 MNHEY, CDR2 SMNVEV (reference sequence). In DNA, the CDR3 is TGTGCCAGCAGTCCCCGGACAGGGCTCTCTGGCTACACCTTC. The encoded protein is CASSPRTGLSGYTF.

V usage is TRBV11-2 and J usage is TRBJ2-1; no clear D gene. Trimming pared 0 bases from V and 5 bases from J, leaving 11 bases between. The CDR3 runs 15 residues. In germline, CDR1 is SGHAT, CDR2 FQNNGV. CDR3 protein: CASSLEGYSNNEQFF. The CDR3 nucleotides are TGTGCCAGCAGCTTAGAAGGGTACAGCAACAATGAGCAGTTCTTC.

This rearrangement joins TRBV7-2 to TRBJ2-1; D not resolved. Germline lookup yields CDR1 SGHTA and CDR2 FQGNSA. The CDR3 is 11 residues long. V lost 3 bases and J lost 9, with 6 bases in between. In nucleotides, the CDR3 is TGTGCCAGCAGCTTGAACGGTGAGCAGTTCTTC. Translation: CASSLNGEQFF.

The chain employs TRBV29-1 and TRBJ1-3; 8 bases are shared with TRBD1. The length of the CDR3 is 18 residues. From germline, CDR1 is SQVTM and CDR2 ANQGSEA. The J segment lost 0 bases and the V segment lost 3 bases, leaving 13 bases of the junction unmatched. The DNA of the CDR3 is TGCAGCGTTGACTTGGACAGGGTCATCTTGGGCTCTGGAAACACCATATATTTT. It yields the protein CSVDLDRVILGSGNTIYF. The complete variable domain, with remaining parts taken from reference TRBV29-1 and TRBJ1-3, reads SAVISQKPSRDICQRGTSLTIQCQVDSQVTMMFWYRQQPGQSLTLIATANQGSEATYESGFVIDKFPISRPNLTFSTLTVSNMSPEDSSIYLCSVDLDRVILGSGNTIYFGEGSWLTVV.

The chain couples TRBV3-1 to TRBJ1-4; D unclear. Trimming left V 4 bases short and J 4 bases short, with 13 bases between. Germline V gene sequence: CDR1 LGHDT, CDR2 YNNKEL (reference sequence). This CDR3 spans 15 amino acids. The CDR3 coding sequence is TGTGCCAGCAGCCGGGCGGCAGGAGATAATGAAAAACTGTTTTTT. Translation gives CASSRAAGDNEKLFF.

The sample holds a few counts of this clonotype. V is TRBV4-2 and J is TRBJ2-3; the D is unclear. CDR1 and CDR2 from the germline V gene are LGHNA and YNFKEQ. Trimming took 0 bases from V and 3 from J, leaving 7 bases between them. CDR3 length: 14 amino acids. The CDR3 loop is CASSQESATDTQYF. The CDR3 DNA reads TGTGCCAGCAGCCAAGAGTCGGCTACAGATACGCAGTATTTT.

The chain links TRBV2 to TRBJ1-6; D ambiguous. Trimming shortened V by 5 bases and J by 10 bases, and 9 bases separated the two germline ends. The germline CDR1 and CDR2 sequences are SNHLY and FYNNEI. This CDR3 has 12 residues. CDR3 DNA sequence: TGTGCCAGCAGTCCGGATGACTCACCCCTCCACTTT. Residues: CASSPDDSPLHF.

This clonotype has just one count. The CDR3 reads CASRSPGAGGRYNEQFF. CDR3 DNA: TGTGCCAGCAGATCCCCGGGAGCGGGGGGACGCTACAATGAGCAGTTCTTC. This rearrangement joins TRBV6-1 to TRBJ2-1; 9 positions agree with TRBD2. J was trimmed by 3 bases and V by 6 bases; bases with no gene match: 12. Germline lookup yields CDR1 MNHNS and CDR2 SASEGT. The CDR3 extends over 17 amino acids.

The CDR3 DNA is TGTGCCAGCAGCTTCGGACAGGGGACCTACAATGAGCAGTTCTTC. Amino acids: CASSFGQGTYNEQFF. The V gene is TRBV5-4, the J gene TRBJ2-1, with 9 bases that match TRBD1. The CDR3 covers 15 residues. The germline V gene has CDR1 SGHNT and CDR2 YYREEE (reference sequence). Trimming took 2 bases from V and 2 from J; bases not matched to a gene: 2.

This clonotype has just a few counts. This rearrangement joins TRBV30 to TRBJ1-2, with a tentative D call TRBD1 (5 bases). V was shortened by 1 base and J by 5 bases, with 11 bases between the two germline ends. CDR3 length equals 13 residues. The germline V gene encodes CDR1 GTSNPN and CDR2 SVGIG (reference sequence). CDR3 nucleotide sequence: TGTGCCTGGAGTGCCCGAGGGGATTATGGCTACACCTTC. Its protein is CAWSARGDYGYTF.

V is TRBV5-6 and J is TRBJ1-6; D possibly corresponds to TRBD1 (5 bases). The CDR3 length is 17 residues. Germline values: CDR1 SGHDT, CDR2 YYEEEE. V lost 4 bases, J lost 7 bases, and 21 bases lay in between. The CDR3 DNA reads TGTGCCAGCAGCCCACCGGGCAGGGCGATAGTAAATTCACCCCTCCACTTT. Translating gives CASSPPGRAIVNSPLHF.

This clonotype has just one count. The V and J genes are TRBV20-1 and TRBJ2-5; TRBD1 or TRBD2 may be the D gene (5 bases each). Trimming pared 2 bases from V and 1 base from J, leaving 11 bases between. Germline CDR1 is DFQATT and CDR2 is SNEGSKA (reference sequence). The CDR3 runs 14 residues. CDR3 DNA sequence: TGCAGTGCTAGACCGGGACCGGCCCAAGAGACCCAGTACTTC. Translated: CSARPGPAQETQYF.

A single count supports this clonotype. V usage is TRBV29-1 and J usage is TRBJ1-2; no clear D gene. This CDR3 has 12 residues. The germline V and J ends were trimmed by 7 bases and 6 bases, with 15 bases remaining between them. Germline assignment: CDR1 SQVTM and CDR2 ANQGSEA. The CDR3 sequence is CSGEAMINGYTF. The CDR3 DNA follows: TGCAGCGGAGAGGCCATGATAAATGGCTACACCTTC.

The chain couples TRBV9 to TRBJ1-6; 9 bases are a match to TRBD1. Germline lookup yields CDR1 SGDLS and CDR2 YYNGEE. The CDR3 is 15 residues long. V lost 3 bases and J lost 5; bases outside the gene matches: 3. This CDR3 is CASSATGGNNSPLHF. CDR3 in DNA: TGTGCCAGCAGCGCGACAGGGGGGAATAATTCACCCCTCCACTTT. The entire variable domain, with the rest obtained from reference TRBV9 and TRBJ1-6, is as follows: DSGVTQTPKHLITATGQRVTLRCSPRSGDLSVYWYQQSLDQGLQFLIQYYNGEERAKGNILERFSAQQFPDLHSELNLSSLELGDSALYFCASSATGGNNSPLHFGNGTRLTVT.

The chain employs TRBV27 and TRBJ2-5; D not certain. The CDR3 consists of 12 residues. Trimming removed 7 bases at V and 3 bases at J, with 9 bases between. CDR1 is MNHEY and CDR2 is SMNVEV in the germline V gene (reference sequence). CDR3 DNA: TGTGCCAGCATGCGGTCGAAAGAGACCCAGTACTTC. This sequence encodes CASMRSKETQYF.

The V gene is TRBV20-1, the J gene TRBJ1-1; D gene ambiguous. Deletions cut 3 bases from V and 0 bases from J, with 11 bases between. Germline CDR1 and CDR2: DFQATT and SNEGSKA (reference sequence). This CDR3 spans 14 amino acids. The CDR3, as DNA: TGCAGTGCTAGTCTCGGCCCGCTGAACACTGAAGCTTTCTTT. Its translation: CSASLGPLNTEAFF.

The chain uses TRBV5-1 and TRBJ1-1; D might be TRBD1 (5 bases). V lost 0 bases, J lost 2 bases, and 17 bases lay in between. The CDR3 covers 17 residues. Per the germline V gene, CDR1 is SGHRS and CDR2 is YFSETQ. CDR3 residues: CASSLATGGTLNTEAFF. The CDR3 bases are TGCGCCAGCAGCTTGGCCACGGGGGGTACACTAAACACTGAAGCTTTCTTT. Drawing the rest from reference TRBV5-1 and TRBJ1-1, the complete variable domain is KAGVTQTPRYLIKTRGQQVTLSCSPISGHRSVSWYQQTPGQGLQFLFEYFSETQRNKGNFPGRFSGRQFSNSRSEMNVSTLELGDSALYLCASSLATGGTLNTEAFFGQGTRLTVV.

The CDR3 loop is CASSQEGRPNEQFF. CDR3 in DNA: TGTGCCAGCAGCCAAGAAGGTAGACCAAATGAGCAGTTCTTC. The chain couples TRBV3-1 to TRBJ2-1; D remains unclear. V was trimmed by 0 bases and J by 7 bases, leaving 10 bases between them. The CDR3 spans 14 residues. From germline, CDR1 is LGHDT and CDR2 YNNKEL (reference sequence).

This sequence joins TRBV30 and TRBJ2-3; TRBD1 agrees at 7 bases. The V and J ends lost 8 bases and 0 bases, in that order; junction bases with no gene match: 8. The CDR3 length is 14 residues. CDR1 GTSNPN and CDR2 SVGIG come from the germline V gene (reference sequence). The CDR3 protein is CAGQDRRSTDTQYF. The CDR3 DNA reads as TGTGCCGGTCAGGACAGGAGAAGCACAGATACGCAGTATTTT. Using reference TRBV30 and TRBJ2-3 for the parts outside the CDR3, the full variable domain is SQTIHQWPATLVQPVGSPLSLECTVEGTSNPNLYWYRQAAGRGLQLLFYSVGIGQISSEVPQNLSASRPQDRQFILSSKKLLLSDSGFYLCAGQDRRSTDTQYFGPGTRLTVL.

In nucleotides, the CDR3 is TGCGCCAGCAGCTTGGGACTAGCGGGGGGAGAGACCCAGTACTTC. It translates to CASSLGLAGGETQYF. This chain links TRBV5-1 with TRBJ2-5; TRBD2 matches at 13 bases. CDR3 length: 15 residues. CDR1 is SGHRS and CDR2 is YFSETQ in the germline V gene. Germline trimming cut 0 bases from V and 4 bases from J; bases unmatched to any gene: 0. Variable domain in full (rest from reference TRBV5-1 and TRBJ2-5): KAGVTQTPRYLIKTRGQQVTLSCSPISGHRSVSWYQQTPGQGLQFLFEYFSETQRNKGNFPGRFSGRQFSNSRSEMNVSTLELGDSALYLCASSLGLAGGETQYFGPGTRLLVL.

The genes are TRBV5-1 and TRBJ1-2; 10 nucleotides align to TRBD1. Germline trimming cut 4 bases from V and 5 bases from J; bases unmatched to any gene: 8. The CDR3 has 15 residues. Germline CDR1 SGHRS, CDR2 YFSETQ. CDR3 sequence reads: CASSPDRGPWYGYTF. CDR3 nucleotide sequence: TGCGCCAGCAGCCCCGACAGGGGGCCATGGTATGGCTACACCTTC.